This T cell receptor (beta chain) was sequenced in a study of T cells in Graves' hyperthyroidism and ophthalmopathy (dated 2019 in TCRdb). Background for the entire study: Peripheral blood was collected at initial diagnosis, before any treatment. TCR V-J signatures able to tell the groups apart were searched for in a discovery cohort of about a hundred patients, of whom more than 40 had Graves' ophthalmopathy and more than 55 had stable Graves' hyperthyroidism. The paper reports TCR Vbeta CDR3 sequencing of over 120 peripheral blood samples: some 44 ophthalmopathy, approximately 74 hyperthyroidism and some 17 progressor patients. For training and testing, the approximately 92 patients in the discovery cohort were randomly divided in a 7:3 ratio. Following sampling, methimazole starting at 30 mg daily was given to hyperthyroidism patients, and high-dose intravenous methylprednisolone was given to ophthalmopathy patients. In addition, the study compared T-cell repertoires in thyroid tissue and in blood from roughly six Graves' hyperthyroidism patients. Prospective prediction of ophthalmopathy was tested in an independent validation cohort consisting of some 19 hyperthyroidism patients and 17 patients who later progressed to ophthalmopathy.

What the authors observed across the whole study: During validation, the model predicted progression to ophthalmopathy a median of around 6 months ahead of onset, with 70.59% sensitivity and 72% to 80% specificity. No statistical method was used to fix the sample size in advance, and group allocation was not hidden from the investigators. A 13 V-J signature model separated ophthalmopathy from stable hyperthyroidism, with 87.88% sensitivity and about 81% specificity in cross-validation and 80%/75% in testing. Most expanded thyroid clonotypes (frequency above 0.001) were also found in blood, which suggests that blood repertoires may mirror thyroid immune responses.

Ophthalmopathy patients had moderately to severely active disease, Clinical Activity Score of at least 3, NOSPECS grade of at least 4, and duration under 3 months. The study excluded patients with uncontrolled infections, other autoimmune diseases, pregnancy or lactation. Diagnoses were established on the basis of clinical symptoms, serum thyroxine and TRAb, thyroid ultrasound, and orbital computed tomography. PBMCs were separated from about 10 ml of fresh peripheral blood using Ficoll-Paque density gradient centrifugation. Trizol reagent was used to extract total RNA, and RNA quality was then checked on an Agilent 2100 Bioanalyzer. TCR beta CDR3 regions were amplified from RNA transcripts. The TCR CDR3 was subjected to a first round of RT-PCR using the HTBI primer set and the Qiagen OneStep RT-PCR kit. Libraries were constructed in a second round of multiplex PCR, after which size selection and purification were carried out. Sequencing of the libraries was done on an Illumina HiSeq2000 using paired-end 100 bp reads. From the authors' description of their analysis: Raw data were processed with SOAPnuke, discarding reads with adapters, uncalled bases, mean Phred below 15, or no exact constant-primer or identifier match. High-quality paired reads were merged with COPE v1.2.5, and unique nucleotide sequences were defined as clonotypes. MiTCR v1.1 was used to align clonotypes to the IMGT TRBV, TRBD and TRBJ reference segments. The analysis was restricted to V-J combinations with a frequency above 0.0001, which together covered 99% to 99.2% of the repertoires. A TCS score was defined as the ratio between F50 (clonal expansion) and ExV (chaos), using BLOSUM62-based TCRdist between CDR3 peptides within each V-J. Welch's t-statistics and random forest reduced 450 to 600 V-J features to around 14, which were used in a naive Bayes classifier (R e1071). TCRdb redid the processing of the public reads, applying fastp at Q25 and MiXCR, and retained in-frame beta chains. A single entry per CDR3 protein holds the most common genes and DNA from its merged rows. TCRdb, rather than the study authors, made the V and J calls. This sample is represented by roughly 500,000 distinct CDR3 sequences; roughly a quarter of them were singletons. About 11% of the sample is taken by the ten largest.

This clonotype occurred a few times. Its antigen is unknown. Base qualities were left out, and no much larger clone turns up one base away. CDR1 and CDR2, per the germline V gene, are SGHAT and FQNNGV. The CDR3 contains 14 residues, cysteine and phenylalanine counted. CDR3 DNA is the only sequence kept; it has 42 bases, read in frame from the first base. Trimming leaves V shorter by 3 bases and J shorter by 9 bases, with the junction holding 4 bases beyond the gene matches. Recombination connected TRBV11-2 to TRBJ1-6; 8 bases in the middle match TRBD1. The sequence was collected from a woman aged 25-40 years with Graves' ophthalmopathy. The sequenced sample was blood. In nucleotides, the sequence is TGTGCCAGCAGCTTCACAGGGGGGGGTTCACCCCTCCACTTT. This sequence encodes CASSFTGGGSPLHF. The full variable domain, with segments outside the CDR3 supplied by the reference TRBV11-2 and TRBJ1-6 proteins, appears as EAGVAQSPRYKIIEKRQSVAFWCNPISGHATLYWYQQILGQGPKLLIQFQNNGVVDDSQLPKDRFSAERLKGVDSTLKIQPAKLEDSAVYLCASSFTGGGSPLHFGNGTRLTVT.